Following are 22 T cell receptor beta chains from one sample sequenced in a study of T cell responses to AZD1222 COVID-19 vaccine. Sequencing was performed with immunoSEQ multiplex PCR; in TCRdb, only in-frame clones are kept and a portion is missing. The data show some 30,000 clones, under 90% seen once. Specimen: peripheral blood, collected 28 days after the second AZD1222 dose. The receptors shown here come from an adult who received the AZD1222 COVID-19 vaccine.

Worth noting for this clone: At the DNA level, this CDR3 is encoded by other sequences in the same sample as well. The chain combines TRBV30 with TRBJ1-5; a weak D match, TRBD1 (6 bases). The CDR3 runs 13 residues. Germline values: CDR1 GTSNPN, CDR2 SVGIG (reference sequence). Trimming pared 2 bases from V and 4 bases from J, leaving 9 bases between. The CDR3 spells CAWSSGVNQPQHF. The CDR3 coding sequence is TGTGCCTGGAGTTCAGGGGTAAATCAGCCCCAGCATTTT.

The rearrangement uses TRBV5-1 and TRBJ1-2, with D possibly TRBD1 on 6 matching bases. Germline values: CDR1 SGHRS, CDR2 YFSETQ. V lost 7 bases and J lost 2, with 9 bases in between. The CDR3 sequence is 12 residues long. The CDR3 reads CASSGGNYGYTF. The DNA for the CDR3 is TGCGCCAGCTCGGGGGGCAACTATGGCTACACCTTC.

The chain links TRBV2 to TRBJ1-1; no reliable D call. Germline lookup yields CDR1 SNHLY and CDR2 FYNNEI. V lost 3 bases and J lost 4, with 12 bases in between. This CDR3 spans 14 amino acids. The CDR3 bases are TGTGCCAGCAGTGATCAAAAGGGCTTCACTGAAGCTTTCTTT. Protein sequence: CASSDQKGFTEAFF.

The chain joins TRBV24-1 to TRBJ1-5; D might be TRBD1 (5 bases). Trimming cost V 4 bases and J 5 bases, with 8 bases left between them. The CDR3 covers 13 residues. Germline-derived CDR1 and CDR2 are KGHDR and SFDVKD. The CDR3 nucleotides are TGTGCCACCAGTGACCGGGGGGATCAGCCCCAGCATTTT. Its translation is CATSDRGDQPQHF.

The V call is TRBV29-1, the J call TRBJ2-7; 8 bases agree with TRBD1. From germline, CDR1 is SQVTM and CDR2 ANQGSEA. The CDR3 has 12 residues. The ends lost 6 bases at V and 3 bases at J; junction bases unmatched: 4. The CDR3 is CSVRTGFYEQYF. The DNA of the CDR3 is TGCAGCGTACGGACAGGGTTCTACGAGCAGTACTTC.

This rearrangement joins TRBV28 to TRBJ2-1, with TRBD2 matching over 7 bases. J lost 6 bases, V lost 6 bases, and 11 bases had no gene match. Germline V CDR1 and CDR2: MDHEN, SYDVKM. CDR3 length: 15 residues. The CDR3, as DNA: TGTGCCAGCAGCCAGGTGGGGGACTACGTCAATGAGCAGTTCTTC. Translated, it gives CASSQVGDYVNEQFF.

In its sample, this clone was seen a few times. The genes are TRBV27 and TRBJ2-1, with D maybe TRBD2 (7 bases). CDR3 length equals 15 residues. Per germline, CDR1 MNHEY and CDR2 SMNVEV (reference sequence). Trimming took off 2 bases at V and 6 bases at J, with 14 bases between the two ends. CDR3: CASSLGGGVANEQFF. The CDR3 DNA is TGTGCCAGCAGTTTAGGAGGGGGGGTTGCCAATGAGCAGTTCTTC.

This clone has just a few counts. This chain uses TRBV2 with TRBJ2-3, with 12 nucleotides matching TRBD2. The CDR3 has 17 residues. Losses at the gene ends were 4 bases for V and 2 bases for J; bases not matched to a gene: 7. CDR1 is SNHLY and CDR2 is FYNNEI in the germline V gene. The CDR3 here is CASSARLAGDFTDTQYF. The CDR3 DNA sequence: TGTGCCAGCAGTGCCCGACTAGCGGGGGACTTCACAGATACGCAGTATTTT.

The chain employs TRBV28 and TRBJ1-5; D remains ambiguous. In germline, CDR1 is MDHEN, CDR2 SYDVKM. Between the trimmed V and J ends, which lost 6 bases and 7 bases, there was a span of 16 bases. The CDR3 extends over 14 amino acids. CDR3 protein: CASRTPGPGQPQHF. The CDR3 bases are TGTGCCAGCAGGACCCCGGGTCCCGGCCAGCCCCAGCATTTT.

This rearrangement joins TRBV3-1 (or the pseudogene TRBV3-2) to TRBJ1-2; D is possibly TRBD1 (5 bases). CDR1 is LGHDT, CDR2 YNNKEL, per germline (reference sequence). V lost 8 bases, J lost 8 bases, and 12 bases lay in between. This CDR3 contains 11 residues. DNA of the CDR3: TGTGCCAGCGGAAGGGGCATGGGCTACACCTTC. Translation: CASGRGMGYTF.

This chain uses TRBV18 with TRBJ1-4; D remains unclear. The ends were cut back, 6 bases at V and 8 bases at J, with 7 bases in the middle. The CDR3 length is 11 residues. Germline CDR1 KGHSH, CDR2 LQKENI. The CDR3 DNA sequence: TGTGCCAGCTCCGAAGGGGAAAAACTGTTTTTT. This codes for CASSEGEKLFF.

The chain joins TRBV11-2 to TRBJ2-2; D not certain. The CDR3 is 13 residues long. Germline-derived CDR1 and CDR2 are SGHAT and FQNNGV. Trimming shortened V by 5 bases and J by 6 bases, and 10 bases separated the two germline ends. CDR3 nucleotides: TGTGCCAGCAGCCTAGGAAGGTCCGGGGAGCTGTTTTTT. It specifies CASSLGRSGELFF. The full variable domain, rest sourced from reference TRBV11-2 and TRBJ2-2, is EAGVAQSPRYKIIEKRQSVAFWCNPISGHATLYWYQQILGQGPKLLIQFQNNGVVDDSQLPKDRFSAERLKGVDSTLKIQPAKLEDSAVYLCASSLGRSGELFFGEGSRLTVL.

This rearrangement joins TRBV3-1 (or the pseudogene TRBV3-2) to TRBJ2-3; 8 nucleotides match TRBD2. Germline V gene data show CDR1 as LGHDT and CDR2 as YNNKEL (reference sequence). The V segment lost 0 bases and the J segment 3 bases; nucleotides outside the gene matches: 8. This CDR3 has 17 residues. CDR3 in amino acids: CASSQDAVAGLTDTQYF. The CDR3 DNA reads TGTGCCAGCAGCCAAGATGCGGTAGCGGGGTTAACAGATACGCAGTATTTT.

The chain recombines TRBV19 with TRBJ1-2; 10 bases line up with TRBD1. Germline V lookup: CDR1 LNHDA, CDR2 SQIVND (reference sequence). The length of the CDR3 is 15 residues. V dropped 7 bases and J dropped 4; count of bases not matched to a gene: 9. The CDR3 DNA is TGTGCCAGTAACGACGACAGGGGGCGTCTCTATGGCTACACCTTC. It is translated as CASNDDRGRLYGYTF.

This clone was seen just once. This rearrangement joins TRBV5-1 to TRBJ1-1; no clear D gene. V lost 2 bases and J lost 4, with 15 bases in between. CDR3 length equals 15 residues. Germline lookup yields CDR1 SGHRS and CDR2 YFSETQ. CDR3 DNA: TGCGCCAGCAGCTTTGGATTCGGGAGTACCACTGAAGCTTTCTTT. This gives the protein CASSFGFGSTTEAFF.

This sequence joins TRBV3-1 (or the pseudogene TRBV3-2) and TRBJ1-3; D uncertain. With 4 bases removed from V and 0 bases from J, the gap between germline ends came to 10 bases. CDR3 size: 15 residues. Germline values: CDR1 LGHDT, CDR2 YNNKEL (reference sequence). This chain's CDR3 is CASSPEGYSGNTIYF. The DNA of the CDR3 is TGTGCCAGCAGCCCGGAGGGTTACTCTGGAAACACCATATATTTT.

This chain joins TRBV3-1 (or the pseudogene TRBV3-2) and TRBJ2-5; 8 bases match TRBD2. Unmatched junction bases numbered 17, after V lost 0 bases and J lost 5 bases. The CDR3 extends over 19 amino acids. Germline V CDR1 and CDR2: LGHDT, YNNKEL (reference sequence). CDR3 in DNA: TGTGCCAGCAGCCAAGAGGTAGCGGGGACGCCGTTACCCGGGGAGACCCAGTACTTC. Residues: CASSQEVAGTPLPGETQYF.

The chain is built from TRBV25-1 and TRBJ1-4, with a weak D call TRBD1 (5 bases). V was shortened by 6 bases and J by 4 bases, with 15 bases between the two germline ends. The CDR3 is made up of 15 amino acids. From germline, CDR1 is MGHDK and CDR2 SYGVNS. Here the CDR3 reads CASSPIWGGNEKLFF. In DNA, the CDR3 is TGTGCCAGCAGCCCAATATGGGGGGGTAATGAAAAACTGTTTTTT.

CDR3 loop: CASSAGGSSYNSPLHF. The CDR3 DNA is TGTGCCAGCAGTGCGGGTGGGAGCTCCTATAATTCACCCCTCCACTTT. This chain connects TRBV6-4 to TRBJ1-6; D gene uncertain. V was shortened by 4 bases and J by 0 bases, with 10 bases between the two germline ends. CDR3 length: 16 residues. In germline, CDR1 is MRHNA, CDR2 SNTAGT.

CDR3 in DNA: TGTGCCAGCAGCTCAGGGGGCTACGCTGAAGCTTTCTTT. It encodes CASSSGGYAEAFF. This chain uses TRBV11-2 with TRBJ1-1; 8 bases match TRBD1. The CDR3 is 13 amino acids. Looked up from germline, CDR1 is SGHAT and CDR2 is FQNNGV. Trimming took 4 bases from V and 6 from J; bases not matched to a gene: 4.

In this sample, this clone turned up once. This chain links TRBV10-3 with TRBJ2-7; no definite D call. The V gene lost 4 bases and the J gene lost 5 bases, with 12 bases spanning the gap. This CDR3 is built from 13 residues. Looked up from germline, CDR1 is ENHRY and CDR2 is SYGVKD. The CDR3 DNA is TGTGCCATCAGTGTCAGTGGGCCCGACGAGCAGTACTTC. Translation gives CAISVSGPDEQYF.

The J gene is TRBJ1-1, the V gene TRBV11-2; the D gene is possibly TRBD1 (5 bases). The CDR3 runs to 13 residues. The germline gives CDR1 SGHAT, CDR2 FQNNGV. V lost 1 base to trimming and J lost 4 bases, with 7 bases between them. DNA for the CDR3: TGTGCCAGCAGCTTAGTTGGGGGCACTGAAGCTTTCTTT. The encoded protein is CASSLVGGTEAFF. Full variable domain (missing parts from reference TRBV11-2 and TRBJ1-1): EAGVAQSPRYKIIEKRQSVAFWCNPISGHATLYWYQQILGQGPKLLIQFQNNGVVDDSQLPKDRFSAERLKGVDSTLKIQPAKLEDSAVYLCASSLVGGTEAFFGQGTRLTVV.